This is a list of T cell receptor beta chains from one sample in a study of CDR3 diversity in severe acne. One entry per CDR3 protein results from TCRdb running MiXCR on the PCR reads. The sample has about 98,000 distinct CDR3 sequences, around 53% seen once; the top ten hold roughly 12%. Sequencing was carried out using blood. The receptor set was obtained from a male donor with acne. Each CDR3 is given with its conserved first and last residue. D genes are given only for firm matches. Clone size, where shown, is once, few, many, or a class for clones that have expanded.

CDR3 length,D gene,J gene,clone size,V gene,CDR3 DNA,CDR3 protein
15,.,TRBJ2-5,medium-sized,TRBV19,TGTGCCAGTAGTATCAGGGGCGCGAACAGAGAGACCCAGTACTTC,CASSIRGANRETQYF
13,.,TRBJ1-2,many,TRBV7-9,TGTGCCAGCAGCTTAGGGCCGAGCTATGGCTACACCTTC,CASSLGPSYGYTF
16,.,TRBJ2-7,.,TRBV13,TGTGCCAGCAGCTTCTCGAGGACGACGGGGACCTACGAGCAGTACTTC,CASSFSRTTGTYEQYF
17,.,TRBJ2-2,.,TRBV11-2,TGTGCCAGCAGCTATATATGGACGAGAGAGGGGTCCGGGGAGCTGTTTTTT,CASSYIWTREGSGELFF
13,.,TRBJ1-1,few,TRBV5-1,TGCGCCAGCAGCTTGCGGGCGGACACTGAAGCTTTCTTT,CASSLRADTEAFF
15,.,TRBJ2-2,once,TRBV5-4,TGTGCCAGCAGCTCGCCGTCCGGGCCTACCGGGGAGCTGTTTTTT,CASSSPSGPTGELFF
13,TRBD1,TRBJ2-3,many,TRBV6-4,TGTGCCAGCCGCGGACAGGGGGCGAGTACGCAGTATTTT,CASRGQGASTQYF
13,.,TRBJ2-3,many,TRBV12-3/TRBV12-4,TGTGCCAGCAGTTTGGCCTTCACAGATACGCAGTATTTT,CASSLAFTDTQYF
11,.,TRBJ1-2,.,TRBV2,TGTGCCAGCAGTGACCAGAATGGCTACACCTTC,CASSDQNGYTF
21,.,TRBJ2-6,few,TRBV20-1,.,CSAIPGGAYTEAFFGANVLTF
15,TRBD1,TRBJ1-2,many,TRBV7-6,TGTGCCAGCAGCCACCTTGACAGGGGAAGTTATGGCTACACCTTC,CASSHLDRGSYGYTF
13,TRBD2,TRBJ2-2,many,TRBV4-3,TGCGCCAGCAGCCTAGCGGGAGGAGGGGAGCTGTTTTTT,CASSLAGGGELFF
16,TRBD2,TRBJ2-3,many,TRBV7-9,TGTGCCAGCAGCTCGGAAACTAGCGGGAGGAGAGATACGCAGTATTTT,CASSSETSGRRDTQYF
14,TRBD1,TRBJ2-7,.,TRBV20-1,TGTAGTGCTCATGACGGCACAGGGGTCTACGAGCAGTACTTC,CSAHDGTGVYEQYF
15,.,TRBJ2-7,.,TRBV7-9,TGTGCCAGCAGCTTAGCGGGGTTCTCGGCCTACGAGCAGTACTTC,CASSLAGFSAYEQYF
13,TRBD1,TRBJ2-2,.,TRBV13,TGTGCCGCCGCGACAGGGATCGCCGGGGAGCTGTTTTTT,CAAATGIAGELFF
12,TRBD1,TRBJ2-7,.,TRBV29-1,TGCAGCGTCGGGACAGGGGTGTACGAGCAGTACTTC,CSVGTGVYEQYF
16,.,TRBJ2-7,many,TRBV7-9,TGTGCCAGCAGCCTCCAAGGCGCAGGGGGGGTGTTTGAGCAGTACTTC,CASSLQGAGGVFEQYF
13,.,TRBJ2-5,.,TRBV7-3,TGTGCCAGCAGCTTAGGCGGGCGTGAGACCCAGTACTTC,CASSLGGRETQYF
17,.,TRBJ2-1,few,TRBV7-2,TGTGCCAGCAGCGACGAGGTGGGAGTTGGAGCATACAATGAGCAGTTCTTC,CASSDEVGVGAYNEQFF
13,.,TRBJ2-7,.,TRBV20-1,TGCAGTGCTAGAGATCCGGACCCCTACGAGCAGTACTTC,CSARDPDPYEQYF
18,.,TRBJ1-4,many,TRBV7-8,TGTGCCAGCAGCCCAACGTACTGGACACAAGATAAACCAGAAAAACTGTTTTTT,CASSPTYWTQDKPEKLFF
15,.,TRBJ1-1,.,TRBV7-3,TGTGCCAGCAGCTTAGAGGGGACAATGAACACTGAAACTTTCTTT,CASSLEGTMNTETFF
14,TRBD1,TRBJ1-6,.,TRBV25-1,TGTGCCAGCAGCTTAACAGGGGTGGAATCACCCCTCCACTTT,CASSLTGVESPLHF